A single sample is the source of the 3 T cell receptor beta chains below, sequenced in a study of CD8 T cells in Susac syndrome. When the RNA was reverse transcribed, random hexamers were used with an input of roughly 0.45 to 1 ug. In TCRdb, the immunoSEQ multiplex PCR reads were re-called with MiXCR into one record per CDR3 protein. The repertoire includes some 76,000 distinct CDR3 sequences, 91% of them detected once, and under 0.65% sits in the top ten. Sequenced: CD8+ T cells from PBMCs. The receptors were gathered from a human donor with multiple sclerosis.

This chain connects TRBV7-2 to TRBJ2-5; D tentatively fits TRBD1 or TRBD2 (6 bases each). CDR1 and CDR2 (germline): SGHTA, FQGNSA. There are 13 residues in the CDR3. The V gene lost 6 bases and the J gene lost 5 bases, with 13 bases spanning the gap. The CDR3 sequence is CASRQLGGETQYF. CDR3 DNA sequence: TGTGCCAGCAGACAATTAGGGGGGGAGACCCAGTACTTC.

This sequence joins TRBV20-1 and TRBJ1-1, with D maybe TRBD1 (6 bases). The germline CDR1 and CDR2 sequences are DFQATT and SNEGSKA (reference sequence). The CDR3 is made up of 14 amino acids. Trimming removed 0 bases at V and 4 bases at J, with 12 bases between. Here the CDR3 DNA reads TGCAGTGCTAGAGATCCGACAGGCTTCACTGAAGCTTTCTTT. It translates to CSARDPTGFTEAFF.

Only one count was recorded for this clonotype. The rearrangement links TRBV4-1 to TRBJ1-5; D call uncertain. The CDR3 covers 17 residues. Trimming removed 4 bases from V and 0 bases from J, with 16 bases in between. Germline assignment: CDR1 MGHRA and CDR2 YSYEKL. CDR3 bases: TGCGCCAGCAGCCCATTCCTGAGTAGGAATAGCAATCAGCCCCAGCATTTT. Translated, it gives CASSPFLSRNSNQPQHF.